This passage covers 29 T cell receptor beta chains from one sample sequenced in a study of T cell responses to AZD1222 COVID-19 vaccine. Method: immunoSEQ multiplex PCR; TCRdb's copy keeps in-frame clones and lacks some. The data show 120,000 or so clones, with approximately 90% seen just once and 14% held by the top ten. Sequenced here: peripheral blood, sampled on day 0 of AZD1222 vaccination. Source of these receptors: an adult in good health.

The rearrangement uses TRBV7-9 and TRBJ1-2, with a weak D call TRBD1 (6 bases). The CDR3 totals 14 residues. V was trimmed by 1 base and J by 7 bases, leaving 13 bases between them. CDR1 and CDR2 from the germline V gene are SEHNR and FQNEAQ (reference sequence). CDR3 sequence reads: CASSLGGGSRGYTF. CDR3 sequence (DNA): TGTGCCAGCAGCTTAGGAGGGGGATCGCGTGGCTACACCTTC.

This chain joins TRBV4-3 and TRBJ2-1; TRBD2 matches at 13 bases. The V gene's germline CDR1 is LGHNA and CDR2 YSLEER. The V segment lost 2 bases and the J segment 8 bases; nucleotides outside the gene matches: 18. The CDR3 covers 20 residues. CDR3 in amino acids: CASSQKLPGTSGTNIYEQFF. For the CDR3, the DNA is TGCGCCAGCAGCCAAAAATTACCCGGGACTAGCGGGACTAATATCTATGAGCAGTTCTTC.

This clone turned up a few times. This rearrangement joins TRBV28 to TRBJ1-5; no definite D call. CDR1 is MDHEN, CDR2 SYDVKM, per germline. Deletions cut 7 bases from V and 2 bases from J, with 9 bases between. The CDR3 contains 13 residues. CDR3 sequence: CASTQDGNQPQHF. The DNA for the CDR3 is TGTGCCAGCACCCAGGACGGCAATCAGCCCCAGCATTTT.

V is TRBV7-9 and J is TRBJ2-7; D gene ambiguous. CDR3 size: 13 residues. Trimming stripped 2 bases from V and 1 base from J, with 6 bases between. The V gene's germline CDR1 is SEHNR and CDR2 FQNEAQ (reference sequence). The CDR3 loop is CASSLLTSYEQYF. In nucleotides, the CDR3 is TGTGCCAGCAGCTTACTGACATCCTACGAGCAGTACTTC.

This chain uses TRBV13 with TRBJ1-1; D gene unclear. The CDR3 spans 14 residues. Germline CDR1 is PRHDT and CDR2 is FYEKMQ (reference sequence). With 3 bases removed from V and 1 base from J, the gap between germline ends came to 9 bases. CDR3 protein: CASSFGDGNTEAFF. The CDR3 DNA follows: TGTGCCAGCAGCTTTGGGGATGGGAACACTGAAGCTTTCTTT. Complete variable domain (other parts from reference TRBV13 and TRBJ1-1): AAGVIQSPRHLIKEKRETATLKCYPIPRHDTVYWYQQGPGQDPQFLISFYEKMQSDKGSIPDRFSAQQFSDYHSELNMSSLELGDSALYFCASSFGDGNTEAFFGQGTRLTVV.

This chain's CDR3 is CAISQTSGGSQETQYF. As DNA, the CDR3 is TGTGCCATCAGTCAGACTAGCGGGGGATCCCAAGAGACCCAGTACTTC. The rearrangement uses TRBV10-3 and TRBJ2-5; TRBD2 matches at 12 bases. Germline loops: CDR1 ENHRY, CDR2 SYGVKD. CDR3 length equals 16 residues. Germline trimming cut 5 bases from V and 1 base from J; bases unmatched to any gene: 5.

The chain combines TRBV6-1 with TRBJ2-5; D unresolved. Trimming shortened V by 2 bases and J by 3 bases, and 7 bases separated the two germline ends. In germline, CDR1 is MNHNS, CDR2 SASEGT. This CDR3 has 13 amino acids. DNA for the CDR3: TGTGCCAGCAGTGAAACGGTGGAAGAGACCCAGTACTTC. Translating it yields CASSETVEETQYF.

This clone was seen just once. In DNA form, the CDR3 reads TGTGCCAGTGGGACAGGGCGGGGCGAGCAGTACTTC. Amino acids: CASGTGRGEQYF. V is TRBV27 and J is TRBJ2-7; 9 nucleotides align to TRBD1. J was trimmed by 6 bases and V by 9 bases; bases with no gene match: 6. There are 12 residues in the CDR3. In germline, CDR1 is MNHEY, CDR2 SMNVEV (reference sequence).

This clone has just one count. The chain joins TRBV14 to TRBJ2-1; no clear D gene. The CDR3 has 12 amino acids. CDR1 and CDR2 from the germline V gene are SGHDN and FVKESK. Trimming took 4 bases from V and 4 from J, leaving 5 bases between them. CDR3 sequence reads: CASSPWYNEQFF. The CDR3 DNA is TGTGCCAGCAGCCCTTGGTACAATGAGCAGTTCTTC.

This clone was picked up one time. V and J are TRBV7-9 and TRBJ1-2; D is possibly TRBD1 (6 bases). Trimming stripped 2 bases from V and 5 bases from J, with 12 bases between. Germline V gene sequence: CDR1 SEHNR, CDR2 FQNEAQ (reference sequence). This CDR3 comprises 14 residues. The CDR3 DNA sequence: TGTGCCAGCAGCTTATACAGGGTAGGATATGGCTACACCTTC. This gives the protein CASSLYRVGYGYTF.

J is TRBJ1-1 and V is TRBV19; D is uncertain. This CDR3 contains 14 residues. Trimming shortened V by 5 bases and J by 4 bases, and 14 bases separated the two germline ends. Germline CDR1 is LNHDA and CDR2 is SQIVND (reference sequence). In DNA form, the CDR3 reads TGTGCCAGTAGTCCCCCGGGTGGGAGCACTGAAGCTTTCTTT. It yields the protein CASSPPGGSTEAFF.

The chain couples TRBV3-1 (or the pseudogene TRBV3-2) to TRBJ1-3; D ambiguous. This CDR3 is built from 16 residues. The V gene's germline CDR1 is LGHDT and CDR2 YNNKEL (reference sequence). The ends were cut back, 5 bases at V and 0 bases at J, with 14 bases in the middle. The CDR3 DNA is TGTGCCAGCAGCTACTACCCACGGATCTCTGGAAACACCATATATTTT. The encoded protein is CASSYYPRISGNTIYF.

This clone was recorded once. CDR3 residues: CASSLDSVNEKLFF. The CDR3 DNA reads TGTGCCAGCAGCTTGGACAGCGTCAATGAAAAACTGTTTTTT. The chain couples TRBV5-6 to TRBJ1-4; D unclear. The CDR3 runs 14 residues. The V gene lost 0 bases and the J gene lost 5 bases, with 8 bases spanning the gap. CDR1 and CDR2 (germline): SGHDT, YYEEEE.

This rearrangement joins TRBV6-5 to TRBJ2-7; 9 bases map to TRBD2. The CDR3 runs 15 residues. V gave up 8 bases and J gave up 6 bases; unmatched junction bases: 14. The germline V gene encodes CDR1 MNHEY and CDR2 SVGAGI. CDR3 amino acids: CASGLVGTSLVEQYF. The CDR3 DNA reads TGTGCCAGCGGACTAGTCGGGACTAGCTTAGTCGAGCAGTACTTC.

This clone was counted only a few times. This chain joins TRBV2 and TRBJ2-7; 13 bases line up with TRBD2. This CDR3 has 15 residues. Germline V gene data show CDR1 as SNHLY and CDR2 as FYNNEI. Germline trimming cut 4 bases from V and 5 bases from J; bases unmatched to any gene: 5. The CDR3 DNA is TGTGCCAGCAGTGCAACTAGCGGGGGGGCCCACGAGCAGTACTTC. As protein: CASSATSGGAHEQYF.

This chain uses TRBV18 with TRBJ1-2; 9 nucleotides align to TRBD1. The trim removed 6 bases at V and 2 bases at J, leaving 4 bases unmatched. Germline loops: CDR1 KGHSH, CDR2 LQKENI. The length of the CDR3 is 14 residues. The CDR3 sequence is CASSPGQGNYGYTF. DNA of the CDR3: TGTGCCAGCTCGCCCGGACAGGGGAACTATGGCTACACCTTC.

V and J are TRBV4-3 and TRBJ1-2; D not resolved. There are 15 residues in the CDR3. CDR1 and CDR2 (germline): LGHNA, YSLEER. V lost 0 bases to trimming and J lost 4 bases, with 12 bases between them. The CDR3 nucleotides are TGCGCCAGCAGCCAAGATCTTATAGGTATCTATGGCTACACCTTC. Encoded protein: CASSQDLIGIYGYTF.

V and J are TRBV6-2 or TRBV6-3 and TRBJ2-1, with 7 bases identical to TRBD2. The junction had 4 bases not matched to a gene; V was cut back by 4 bases and J by 4 bases. Germline CDR1 and CDR2: MNHEY and SVGEGT. This CDR3 has 14 amino acids. Here the CDR3 reads CASSWTSMYNEQFF. The DNA for the CDR3 is TGTGCCAGCAGTTGGACTAGTATGTACAATGAGCAGTTCTTC.

The chain combines TRBV5-3 with TRBJ2-1; D gene unclear. TRBV5-3 falls under the ORF class, with uncertain function. This CDR3 is built from 16 residues. V gave up 4 bases and J gave up 0 bases, with 14 bases separating them. CDR3 sequence (DNA): TGTGCCAGAAGCCCGTATCAGTCGAGCTCCTACAATGAGCAGTTCTTC. Protein: CARSPYQSSSYNEQFF.

The chain uses TRBV27 and TRBJ1-2, with D perhaps TRBD1 (5 bases). The CDR3 is 14 residues long. With 2 bases removed from V and 2 bases from J, the gap between germline ends came to 9 bases. The germline V gene has CDR1 MNHEY and CDR2 SMNVEV (reference sequence). Written as DNA, the CDR3 is TGTGCCAGCAGTTTACGGGGCTCGAACTATGGCTACACCTTC. It translates to CASSLRGSNYGYTF.

The chain recombines TRBV9 with TRBJ2-2; D perhaps matches TRBD1 (6 bases). Germline loops: CDR1 SGDLS, CDR2 YYNGEE. V shed 3 bases and J shed 5 bases, with 11 bases lying between them. The CDR3 has 14 amino acids. The CDR3 DNA follows: TGTGCCAGCAGCGGGGGGCCGGGGACCGGGGAGCTGTTTTTT. This codes for CASSGGPGTGELFF.

This chain joins TRBV5-8 and TRBJ1-2; tentative D call: TRBD1 (6 bases). Trimming pared 0 bases from V and 3 bases from J, leaving 18 bases between. Germline values: CDR1 SGHTS, CDR2 YDEGEE. The CDR3 is 17 residues long. The DNA for the CDR3 is TGTGCCAGCAGCTTGGACAGGGATAGTATTACTGACTATGGCTACACCTTC. It yields the protein CASSLDRDSITDYGYTF.

V and J are TRBV28 and TRBJ2-7; D call uncertain. The ends were cut back, 2 bases at V and 3 bases at J, with 8 bases in the middle. Germline V gene lookup returns CDR1 MDHEN and CDR2 SYDVKM. This CDR3 comprises 13 residues. CDR3 loop: CASSLGGSYEQYF. The CDR3 DNA is TGTGCCAGCAGTTTAGGCGGCAGCTACGAGCAGTACTTC.

This clone occurred a few times. V and J are TRBV28 and TRBJ2-7; either TRBD1 or TRBD2 may fit D (5 bases each). The CDR3 consists of 16 residues. V lost 5 bases and J lost 4, with 21 bases in between. CDR1 and CDR2 from the germline V gene are MDHEN and SYDVKM. In nucleotides, the CDR3 is TGTGCCAGCAGTCTACCCCCGAGGGGAGCAGGGTACGAGCAGTACTTC. Its translation is CASSLPPRGAGYEQYF.

CDR3 region: CAISAGQQSTDTQYF. CDR3 in DNA: TGTGCCATCAGCGCAGGACAGCAAAGCACAGATACGCAGTATTTT. The gene calls are TRBV10-3 and TRBJ2-3; D may be TRBD1 (6 bases). CDR1 and CDR2 from the germline V gene are ENHRY and SYGVKD. This CDR3 is built from 15 residues. V dropped 6 bases and J dropped 0 bases, with 13 bases sitting between them.

The chain employs TRBV13 and TRBJ1-2; no firm D call. Germline CDR1 is PRHDT and CDR2 is FYEKMQ (reference sequence). The CDR3 loop spans 12 amino acids. V lost 0 bases and J 4 bases, leaving 3 bases between the germline ends. Here the CDR3 reads CASSLGTYGYTF. The CDR3 DNA is TGTGCCAGCAGCTTAGGGACCTATGGCTACACCTTC. Looking up the rest from reference TRBV13 and TRBJ1-2 gives the full variable domain: AAGVIQSPRHLIKEKRETATLKCYPIPRHDTVYWYQQGPGQDPQFLISFYEKMQSDKGSIPDRFSAQQFSDYHSELNMSSLELGDSALYFCASSLGTYGYTFGSGTRLTVV.

The chain is built from TRBV27 and TRBJ2-3; D gene unclear. The CDR3 spans 14 residues. Germline values: CDR1 MNHEY, CDR2 SMNVEV (reference sequence). V lost 2 bases and J lost 2, with 8 bases in between. Written as DNA, the CDR3 is TGTGCCAGCAGTTTAACGGGTAACACAGATACGCAGTATTTT. Amino acids: CASSLTGNTDTQYF.

The J gene is TRBJ1-5, the V gene TRBV7-8; possibly TRBD1 for D (6 bases). CDR3 length: 15 amino acids. V was cut by 1 base and J by 0 bases, with 7 bases left in between. Germline CDR1 is SGHVS and CDR2 is FQNEAQ. DNA for the CDR3: TGTGCCAGCAGCTTAGGACAGGATAGCAATCAGCCCCAGCATTTT. Its translation is CASSLGQDSNQPQHF. Full variable domain (remainder filled in from reference TRBV7-8 and TRBJ1-5): GAGVSQSPRYKVAKRGQDVALRCDPISGHVSLFWYQQALGQGPEFLTYFQNEAQLDKSGLPSDRFFAERPEGSVSTLKIQRTQQEDSAVYLCASSLGQDSNQPQHFGDGTRLSIL.

This clone came up once. J is TRBJ1-3 and V is TRBV25-1; D is ambiguous. Germline V gene sequence: CDR1 MGHDK, CDR2 SYGVNS. V lost 0 bases, J lost 3 bases, and 6 bases lay in between. The CDR3 is 14 residues long. CDR3 loop: CASSEYGLGNTIYF. The CDR3 DNA is TGTGCCAGCAGTGAATATGGACTTGGAAACACCATATATTTT.